These T cell receptor beta chains were read from a single sample in a study of T cell responses to AZD1222 COVID-19 vaccine. Only in-frame clones appear in the TCRdb table, and some are missing; sequencing was by immunoSEQ multiplex PCR. The sample includes about 170,000 clones, roughly 93% of them seen just once. Material: peripheral blood, obtained on day 0 of AZD1222 vaccination. Receptors originate from an adult in good health. CDR3s include the opening cysteine and the closing phenylalanine or tryptophan.

CARTGQGAYQPQHF	TRBJ1-5	TRBV19
CASSLVAGGPSEQYF	TRBJ2-7	TRBV7-9
CATGPDPEAFF	TRBJ1-1	TRBV10-1
CATSRGYLREQYF	TRBJ2-7	TRBV15
CSVEKQEGMNTEAFF	TRBJ1-1	TRBV29-1
CASSVVPWVLAGPAATQYF	TRBJ2-3	TRBV9
CASSPGGQGQNTEAFF	TRBJ1-1	TRBV5-4
CATSEGDQETQYF	TRBJ2-5	TRBV24-1
CASSSRTGIGPEQYF	TRBJ2-7	TRBV11-2
CASGPDPNYNSPLHF	TRBJ1-6	TRBV5-1
CASSGSGTGTYEQYF	TRBJ2-7	TRBV2
CASSSGGAYEQYF	TRBJ2-7	TRBV19
CAISHLHF	TRBJ1-6	TRBV10-3
CASSARGTSGSYEQFF	TRBJ2-1	TRBV10-1
CSAKQVNTEAFF	TRBJ1-1	TRBV29-1
CASSLGDEKLFF	TRBJ1-4	TRBV7-9
CASSIGSGGGNQPQHF	TRBJ1-5	TRBV19
CSVVGFMNTEAFF	TRBJ1-1	TRBV29-1
CASSIAGQGNYGYTF	TRBJ1-2	TRBV19
CSVGPSGVFPVGYNEQFF	TRBJ2-1	TRBV29-1
CASSPNAGTNTEAFF	TRBJ1-1	TRBV18
CASSPTVNENYEQYF	TRBJ2-7	TRBV4-1
CASSLPPWTGSGNTIYF	TRBJ1-3	TRBV7-8
CAWSVKGGAGELFF	TRBJ2-2	TRBV30
CASSLATHYGYTF	TRBJ1-2	TRBV7-2
CASSIRDTDTQYF	TRBJ2-3	TRBV19
CTSSHIRGRGSTDTQYF	TRBJ2-3	TRBV1
CATRVQAINTDTQYF	TRBJ2-3	TRBV11-2
CASSLDPGDGTEAFF	TRBJ1-1	TRBV5-1
CATSRVGINTGELFF	TRBJ2-2	TRBV15
CASSPLGDVGEKLFF	TRBJ1-4	TRBV5-1
CAGEGDRNNSPLHF	TRBJ1-6	TRBV30
CASSYRADTQYF	TRBJ2-3	TRBV11-2
CASSGGQVINQPQHF	TRBJ1-5	TRBV19
CATSDPTGGEETQYF	TRBJ2-5	TRBV24-1
CSVAGRYTEAFF	TRBJ1-1	TRBV29-1
CATSRDLGAWGYTF	TRBJ1-2	TRBV15
CASTLRGRAENYGYTF	TRBJ1-2	TRBV5-6
CAWSWAGTSSRDTQYF	TRBJ2-3	TRBV30
CASSYGTEGGKAFF	TRBJ1-1	TRBV5-1
CASSPEGSSGNTIYF	TRBJ1-3	TRBV9
CASTAGGYNEQFF	TRBJ2-1	TRBV27
CASRTRKETQYF	TRBJ2-5	TRBV12-3/TRBV12-4
CASSDVKRLYF	TRBJ2-5	TRBV6-1
CARMGPGVQPQHF	TRBJ1-5	TRBV2
CASSGSASRGYEQYF	TRBJ2-7	TRBV7-9
CATSDSPGQGFQPQHF	TRBJ1-5	TRBV24-1
CASSRDLTSPLHF	TRBJ1-6	TRBV12-3/TRBV12-4
CASSLQGVRRYNEQFF	TRBJ2-1	TRBV28
CASSYSGFRADYGYTF	TRBJ1-2	TRBV6-5
CASSPGTDQPQHF	TRBJ1-5	TRBV5-1
CASSMNPGQGSYEQYF	TRBJ2-7	TRBV19
CASSLERVGNTIYF	TRBJ1-3	TRBV11-1
CASRWQVNTGELFF	TRBJ2-2	TRBV27
CATRANNEQFF	TRBJ2-1	TRBV11-2
CASERGSSGNTIYF	TRBJ1-3	TRBV19
CASSLGLGQPQHF	TRBJ1-5	TRBV5-1